This T cell receptor beta chain came from a study of T cell repertoires in aging, cancer and after chemotherapy. Whole-study findings and limits: Compared with age-matched healthy donors, untreated hematological or solid cancer patients showed higher blood TCR clonality.

A mixed TRB-A/B primer pool amplified rearranged TRB by multiplex touch-down PCR. One entry per CDR3 protein, called by TCRdb with MiXCR from the multiplex PCR reads. The profile shows 1,500 to 2,000 distinct CDR3 sequences, approximately 59% of them singletons. To note about this clonotype: Its antigen is currently unknown.

Amplification of TCR beta used genomic DNA extracted from peripheral blood. The ends lost 8 bases at V and 0 bases at J; junction bases unmatched: 3. The length of the CDR3 is 13 residues. Germline CDR1 is SGHNT and CDR2 is YENEEA. The sample taken for sequencing was blood. The V call is TRBV11-3, the J call TRBJ2-7, with TRBD1 matching 8 bases. The TCR was taken from a human donor with a blood cancer. The CDR3 DNA is TGTGCCAGCTCTGGACAGGGCTCCTACGAGCAGTACTTC. Translated: CASSGQGSYEQYF.